A single count supports the clone carrying this T cell receptor beta chain. The antigen remains undetermined. Sequencing used immunoSEQ version 4 in survey mode. Sequencing used immunoSEQ multiplex PCR; TCRdb keeps in-frame clones, though not all of them. This sample has under 45,000 clones, with more than 70% found just once. V dropped 4 bases and J dropped 1 base, with 26 bases sitting between them. Germline V gene lookup returns CDR1 SGHRS and CDR2 YFSETQ. The CDR3 sequence is 19 residues long. The sample originates from a study of persistence of HIV-infected CD4 T cells. Cells were stimulated nonspecifically with anti-CD3/anti-CD28 magnetic beads. Responding CD4+ T cells were sorted by upregulation of both CD40 ligand and CD69. Whole-study results and caveats: Within sorted populations, more oligoclonal TCRs accompanied more oligoclonal proviruses. Bulk TCR data could not be restricted to HIV-1-infected CMV-responding cells. TCRbeta richness was lower in CMV- and Gag-responding cells than in anti-CD3/anti-CD28-responding cells.

The source material was CD4+ T cells sorted from PBMCs after approximately 19-hour stimulation, sampled from a patient who received antiretroviral therapy. This receptor was identified in an adult man with HIV who was CMV-seropositive. The chain uses TRBV5-1 and TRBJ1-1, with D possibly TRBD1 on 6 matching bases. CDR3 sequence: CASSPRGRTRPSENTEAFF. The CDR3 DNA reads as TGCGCCAGCAGCCCAAGGGGGAGGACCCGGCCCTCCGAGAACACTGAAGCTTTCTTT. Supplemented by reference TRBV5-1 and TRBJ1-1, the full variable domain reads KAGVTQTPRYLIKTRGQQVTLSCSPISGHRSVSWYQQTPGQGLQFLFEYFSETQRNKGNFPGRFSGRQFSNSRSEMNVSTLELGDSALYLCASSPRGRTRPSENTEAFFGQGTRLTVV.